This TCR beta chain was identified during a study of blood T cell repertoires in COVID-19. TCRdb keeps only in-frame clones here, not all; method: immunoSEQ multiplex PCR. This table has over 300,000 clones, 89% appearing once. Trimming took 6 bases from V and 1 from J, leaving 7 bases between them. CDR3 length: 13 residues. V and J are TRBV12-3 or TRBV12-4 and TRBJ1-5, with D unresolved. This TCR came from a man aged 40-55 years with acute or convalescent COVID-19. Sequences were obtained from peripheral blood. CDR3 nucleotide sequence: TGTGCCAGCAGCGAACAGAGCAATCAGCCCCAGCATTTT. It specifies CASSEQSNQPQHF.